This T cell receptor beta chain stems from a study of control samples from healthy donors and cancer patients. Sequenced by immunoSEQ multiplex PCR; TCRdb stores in-frame clones only, minus some. The repertoire consists of about 190,000 clones, with roughly nine tenths occurring once and the leading ten covering 1.5% to 2%. The CDR3 sequence is 18 residues long. The V gene's germline CDR1 is SGHTA and CDR2 FQGNSA. The V segment lost 5 bases and the J segment 4 bases; nucleotides outside the gene matches: 17. Source material: blood. V usage is TRBV7-2 and J usage is TRBJ2-1, with 7 bases aligning to TRBD1. The sequence was collected from a man aged 30-40 years in good health. The CDR3 DNA follows: TGTGCCAGCAGCAAGGGGGTCAACAGGGGAAGGGGTTACAATGAGCAGTTCTTC. It is translated as CASSKGVNRGRGYNEQFF.